The 20 T cell receptor beta chains below all came from one sample that was sequenced in a study of T-cell memory formation after mild COVID-19. TCRdb recomputed calls from the 5' RACE reads with MiXCR, one row per CDR3 protein. The repertoire holds around 450,000 distinct CDR3 sequences, with about 24% as singletons. The sequenced sample was PBMCs or a T cell subset sorted from them (not recorded which). The origin of the receptors is an adult woman who had mild COVID-19 (a few samples of this study predate the infection). Cell type and time point are not known.

This clonotype was observed a few times. V is TRBV24-1 and J is TRBJ1-2, with D uncertain. Looked up from germline, CDR1 is KGHDR and CDR2 is SFDVKD. Trimming took off 3 bases at V and 6 bases at J, with 10 bases between the two ends. This CDR3 is 13 amino acids long. The CDR3 coding sequence is TGTGCCACCAGTGATGCCCGATGGGATGGCTACACCTTC. Translating gives CATSDARWDGYTF.

This clonotype was counted only a few times. CDR3 in DNA: TGCAGCGTGACTCGGGGGCCGCGGGAGACCCAGTACTTC. Translated, it gives CSVTRGPRETQYF. The chain links TRBV29-1 to TRBJ2-5; either TRBD1 or TRBD2 may fit D (6 bases each). The V and J ends lost 6 bases and 5 bases respectively, with 16 bases between them. Germline CDR1 and CDR2: SQVTM and ANQGSEA. The CDR3 spans 13 residues.

The gene calls are TRBV28 and TRBJ1-1; D remains ambiguous. In germline, CDR1 is MDHEN, CDR2 SYDVKM. The CDR3 is 13 residues long. V lost 8 bases to trimming and J lost 2 bases, with 12 bases between them. CDR3 protein: CASGVISNTEAFF. The CDR3 nucleotides read TGTGCCAGCGGGGTCATCAGTAACACTGAAGCTTTCTTT.

This clonotype was detected a few times. The rearrangement uses TRBV7-2 and TRBJ2-3; 7 bases agree with TRBD2. Germline V gene data show CDR1 as SGHTA and CDR2 as FQGNSA. The CDR3 spans 15 residues. V lost 4 bases to trimming and J lost 4 bases; unmatched junction nucleotides: 8. The chain's CDR3 is CASSSLVGGADTQYF. The CDR3 DNA reads as TGTGCCAGCAGCTCCTTAGTGGGGGGGGCAGATACGCAGTATTTT.

This clonotype has a handful of counts. The chain has TRBV7-3 and TRBJ2-2; no clear D gene. The CDR3 consists of 14 residues. Trimming took 5 bases from V and 5 from J, leaving 12 bases between them. Per germline, CDR1 SGHTA and CDR2 FQGTGA. CDR3 protein: CASSQDGLTGELFF. CDR3 sequence (DNA): TGTGCCAGCAGCCAGGACGGGTTAACCGGGGAGCTGTTTTTT. Full variable domain (outside the CDR3, taken from reference TRBV7-3 and TRBJ2-2): GAGVSQTPSNKVTEKGKYVELRCDPISGHTALYWYRQSLGQGPEFLIYFQGTGAADDSGLPNDRFFAVRPEGSVSTLKIQRTERGDSAVYLCASSQDGLTGELFFGEGSRLTVL.

There are a few counts of this clonotype. The V call is TRBV12-3 or TRBV12-4, the J call TRBJ2-5, with a weak D call TRBD2 (5 bases). V shed 6 bases and J shed 2 bases, with 13 bases lying between them. The CDR3 is 14 amino acids. The CDR3 spells CASSLRGPQETQYF. CDR3 nucleotide sequence: TGTGCCAGCAGCCTTCGCGGGCCGCAAGAGACCCAGTACTTC.

This chain uses TRBV7-9 with TRBJ2-3; D gene ambiguous. CDR3 length equals 14 residues. Trimming removed 3 bases at V and 3 bases at J, with 10 bases between. Germline loops: CDR1 SEHNR, CDR2 FQNEAQ (reference sequence). The CDR3 DNA follows: TGTGCCAGCAGCTTTCTCCTAGGTACAGATACGCAGTATTTT. The encoded protein is CASSFLLGTDTQYF.

This clonotype was detected a few times. The genes are TRBV15 and TRBJ2-7; possible D gene TRBD1, 6 bases. The length of the CDR3 is 13 residues. Germline V lookup: CDR1 LNHNV, CDR2 YYDKDF (reference sequence). V lost 7 bases and J 6 bases, leaving 16 bases between the germline ends. The CDR3 nucleotides are TGTGCCACCACCCGAGGGGGTCGCCCCGAGCAGTACTTC. Protein sequence: CATTRGGRPEQYF.

The V and J genes are TRBV5-1 and TRBJ2-5; TRBD2 might be the D (6 bases). The germline V gene encodes CDR1 SGHRS and CDR2 YFSETQ. The V and J ends lost 4 bases and 4 bases respectively, with 17 bases between them. CDR3 length: 15 amino acids. CDR3 protein: CASSVSTGDGETQYF. CDR3 DNA sequence: TGCGCCAGCAGCGTGTCAACGGGAGATGGAGAGACCCAGTACTTC.

This clonotype was observed a few times. CDR3 in DNA: TGTGCCAGCAGCTTGTCGTGGGACGTGGCCCTCCACTTT. The encoded protein is CASSLSWDVALHF. The chain carries TRBV7-9 and TRBJ1-6, with D maybe TRBD1 (5 bases). The CDR3 has 13 residues. Germline V lookup: CDR1 SEHNR, CDR2 FQNEAQ (reference sequence). Trimming removed 3 bases at V and 14 bases at J, with 14 bases between.

The CDR3 DNA reads TGTGCCACCAATAGCAGGGGGCAAGATACGCAGTATTTT. Its protein is CATNSRGQDTQYF. J is TRBJ2-3 and V is TRBV15; 8 bases line up with TRBD1. V lost 7 bases, J lost 5 bases, and 5 bases stayed unmatched. Germline CDR1 reads LNHNV; CDR2 reads YYDKDF (reference sequence). CDR3 size: 13 residues.

The chain combines TRBV5-1 with TRBJ2-1; 7 bases are a match to TRBD1. Germline V CDR1 and CDR2: SGHRS, YFSETQ. Unmatched junction bases numbered 4, after V lost 7 bases and J lost 0 bases. The CDR3 has 14 amino acids. The CDR3 region is CASYRDSSYNEQFF. In nucleotides, the CDR3 is TGCGCCAGCTACCGGGACAGCTCCTACAATGAGCAGTTCTTC.

V gene TRBV6-2 or TRBV6-3 combines with J gene TRBJ2-5, with 9 bases lining up with TRBD2. The germline CDR1 and CDR2 sequences are MNHEY and SVGEGT. Germline trimming cut 5 bases from V and 4 bases from J; bases unmatched to any gene: 14. This CDR3 spans 17 amino acids. CDR3 nucleotide sequence: TGTGCCAGCAGTACCCAACCACTTAAGACTAGCGGAGAGACCCAGTACTTC. Translating it yields CASSTQPLKTSGETQYF.

This clonotype came up a few times. The CDR3 loop is CASSSQLASYEQYF. As DNA, the CDR3 is TGTGCCAGCAGTTCCCAACTAGCGAGTTACGAGCAGTACTTC. This chain joins TRBV27 and TRBJ2-7; 7 bases agree with TRBD2. CDR1 is MNHEY, CDR2 SMNVEV, per germline (reference sequence). CDR3 length equals 14 residues. With V trimmed by 4 bases and J by 4 bases, 7 bases remained unmatched.

In this sample, this clonotype turned up a few times. The gene calls are TRBV4-2 and TRBJ2-4; 8 bases are shared with TRBD2. CDR3 length: 15 residues. V dropped 7 bases and J dropped 0; count of bases not matched to a gene: 5. Germline assignment: CDR1 LGHNA and CDR2 YNFKEQ. DNA of the CDR3: TGTGCCAGCACGACTAGCGTTATAGCCAAAAACATTCAGTACTTC. Its protein is CASTTSVIAKNIQYF.

The chain combines TRBV12-3 or TRBV12-4 with TRBJ2-7; no firm D call. This CDR3 is built from 12 residues. Trimming took off 4 bases at V and 1 base at J, with 5 bases between the two ends. The CDR3 region is CASSSFSYEQYF. The CDR3 region has the DNA TGTGCCAGCAGTTCCTTTTCCTACGAGCAGTACTTC.

The V and J genes are TRBV12-3 or TRBV12-4 and TRBJ1-1; a possible D gene is TRBD1 (5 bases). V shed 2 bases and J shed 4 bases, with 11 bases lying between them. The CDR3 totals 14 residues. The CDR3 loop reads CASSLQGFVTEAFF. DNA of the CDR3: TGTGCCAGCAGTTTACAGGGTTTCGTCACTGAAGCTTTCTTT.

The chain couples TRBV7-6 to TRBJ2-3; D unresolved. Per the germline V gene, CDR1 is SGHVS and CDR2 is FNYEAQ. This CDR3 is built from 14 residues. Trimming shortened V by 1 base and J by 2 bases, and 7 bases separated the two germline ends. The CDR3 coding sequence is TGTGCCAGCAGCTTAGATACGACCACAGATACGCAGTATTTT. This sequence encodes CASSLDTTTDTQYF. The variable domain in full, with the rest retrieved from reference TRBV7-6 and TRBJ2-3, is GAGVSQSPRYKVTKRGQDVALRCDPISGHVSLYWYRQALGQGPEFLTYFNYEAQQDKSGLPNDRFSAERPEGSISTLTIQRTEQRDSAMYRCASSLDTTTDTQYFGPGTRLTVL.

A few counts support this clonotype. The chain carries TRBV12-3 or TRBV12-4 and TRBJ1-3; D might be TRBD1 (5 bases). Trimming pared 3 bases from V and 3 bases from J, leaving 9 bases between. This CDR3 region has 14 residues. Written as DNA, the CDR3 is TGTGCCAGCAGTTTTGGGGCCGGTGGAAACACCATATATTTT. Residues: CASSFGAGGNTIYF.

V is TRBV5-1 and J is TRBJ2-7, with 12 nucleotides matching TRBD2. V lost 4 bases to trimming and J lost 2 bases; unmatched junction nucleotides: 4. Germline CDR1 is SGHRS and CDR2 is YFSETQ. The length of the CDR3 is 15 residues. The CDR3 spells CASSPGTSGPYEQYF. The CDR3, as DNA: TGCGCCAGCAGCCCCGGGACTAGCGGGCCCTACGAGCAGTACTTC.